This T cell receptor beta chain was identified during a study of shared clonotypes between healthy human individuals. Findings and caveats of the study: The researchers took only blood, and tissue repertoires probably look different.

This table comes from immunoSEQ multiplex PCR, and its TCRdb copy is limited to in-frame clones, with some not included. The sample shows some 580,000 clones, roughly 98% of them seen only once. CDR1 SQVTM and CDR2 ANQGSEA come from the germline V gene. Germline trimming cut 4 bases from V and 3 bases from J; bases unmatched to any gene: 5. The CDR3 totals 14 residues. Naivety among CD8 cells was defined by CD45RO negativity and positive CCR7 selection, thereby excluding terminally differentiated effector memory CD45RA+ cells. For this clone: Its target is unknown.

Sequenced input: naive CD8+ T cells sorted from blood. The source of this sequence is a man aged 25 to 40 in good health. The chain couples TRBV29-1 to TRBJ2-7; 11 bases fit TRBD2. This CDR3 is CSVVVTSGNYEQYF. DNA of the CDR3: TGCAGCGTTGTGGTGACTAGCGGGAACTACGAGCAGTACTTC.